The 2 T cell receptor beta chains listed next were all sequenced from one sample in a study of T cell responses to AZD1222 COVID-19 vaccine. Repertoires were generated with immunoSEQ multiplex PCR, while TCRdb's copy carries only in-frame clones and drops some. This sample yields 150,000 to 200,000 clones, of which around 88% are seen a single time; 7.7% belongs to the top ten. This material consisted of peripheral blood, taken on day 0 of AZD1222 vaccination. These receptors were collected from an adult in good health.

The gene calls are TRBV15 and TRBJ2-5, with D perhaps being TRBD1 or TRBD2 (7 bases each). Trimming shortened V by 2 bases and J by 5 bases, and 24 bases separated the two germline ends. The CDR3 covers 18 residues. CDR1 is LNHNV, CDR2 YYDKDF, per germline (reference sequence). The CDR3 DNA reads as TGTGCCACCAGCAGAAGGGGGAGGGGGCTGTCGTCGATGGAGACCCAGTACTTC. This encodes CATSRRGRGLSSMETQYF.

This chain's CDR3 is CASSQDDRSNQPQHF. CDR3 nucleotides: TGCGCCAGCAGCCAAGATGATCGGAGCAATCAGCCCCAGCATTTT. The rearrangement links TRBV4-3 to TRBJ1-5; D not certain. V was shortened by 0 bases and J by 1 base, with 7 bases between the two germline ends. There are 15 residues in the CDR3. Germline V gene sequence: CDR1 LGHNA, CDR2 YSLEER.